The source of this TCR beta chain is a study of T cell repertoires in cytomegalovirus infection. Germline CDR1 is SGHVT and CDR2 is SQSDAQ. Deletions cut 1 base from V and 6 bases from J, with 13 bases between. The CDR3 spans 15 residues. Each CDR3 protein gets one entry after TCRdb re-called the reads with MiXCR. Of approximately 89,000 distinct CDR3 sequences detected, approximately 32% appear once; the ten largest clones hold about 65%. A note on this clonotype: The antigen is undetermined.

The sample here was CD8+ T cells from cultured PBMCs, taken from culture after CMV antigen stimulation. The rearrangement uses TRBV7-4 and TRBJ1-5; D is perhaps TRBD1 (5 bases). The sequence derives from a human donor in good health (CMV status not recorded). Some clones in this sample may be carry-over from other donors' samples. The CDR3 spells CASSLGIGAGQPQHF. In nucleotides, the CDR3 is TGTGCCAGCAGCTTAGGTATAGGGGCTGGTCAGCCCCAGCATTTT.